This TCR beta chain was recorded in a study of CD8 T cells in Susac syndrome. CDR3 size: 14 residues. V was cut by 5 bases and J by 1 base, with 12 bases left in between. Germline V gene sequence: CDR1 SGDLS, CDR2 YYNGEE. Random hexamers primed reverse transcription of about 0.45 to 1 ug RNA. TCRdb reanalysed the immunoSEQ multiplex PCR reads using MiXCR and keeps one entry per CDR3 protein. The repertoire includes approximately 160,000 distinct CDR3 sequences, 93% of them detected once, and 0.13% sits in the top ten. The sequence came from a human donor in good health. Sequenced input: CD4+ T cells from PBMCs. V and J are TRBV9 and TRBJ1-2; D perhaps matches TRBD1 (6 bases). The DNA for the CDR3 is TGTGCCAGCAGTGGACAGTCTGTTAACTATGGCTACACCTTC. Its protein is CASSGQSVNYGYTF.